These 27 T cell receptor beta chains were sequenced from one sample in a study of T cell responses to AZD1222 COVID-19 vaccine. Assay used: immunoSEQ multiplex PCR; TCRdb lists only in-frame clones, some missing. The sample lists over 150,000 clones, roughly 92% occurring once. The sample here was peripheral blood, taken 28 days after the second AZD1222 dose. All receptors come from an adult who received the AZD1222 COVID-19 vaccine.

The CDR3 nucleotides read TGTGCCAGCAGTTTTGGTCAGACTAATTCACCCCTCCACTTT. It translates to CASSFGQTNSPLHF. The chain employs TRBV25-1 and TRBJ1-6; D gene unclear. Germline-derived CDR1 and CDR2 are MGHDK and SYGVNS. The CDR3 is 14 residues long. Trimming took 5 bases from V and 6 from J, leaving 11 bases between them.

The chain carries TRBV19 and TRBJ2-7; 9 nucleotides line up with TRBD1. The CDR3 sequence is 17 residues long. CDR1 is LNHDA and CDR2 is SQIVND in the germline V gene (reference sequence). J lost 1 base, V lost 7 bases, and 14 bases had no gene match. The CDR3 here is CASISIDRGCPSYEQYF. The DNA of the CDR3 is TGTGCCAGTATATCCATCGACAGGGGGTGCCCTTCCTACGAGCAGTACTTC.

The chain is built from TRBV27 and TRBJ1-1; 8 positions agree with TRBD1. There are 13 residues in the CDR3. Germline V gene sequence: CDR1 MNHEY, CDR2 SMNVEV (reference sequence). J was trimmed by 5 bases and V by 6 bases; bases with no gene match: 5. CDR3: CASRLTGGTEAFF. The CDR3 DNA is TGTGCCAGCAGGCTAACAGGGGGAACTGAAGCTTTCTTT.

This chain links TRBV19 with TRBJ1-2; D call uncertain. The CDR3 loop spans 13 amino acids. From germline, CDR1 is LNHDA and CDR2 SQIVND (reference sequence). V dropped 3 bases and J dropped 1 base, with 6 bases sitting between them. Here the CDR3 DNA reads TGTGCCAGTAGTATGGGCCGTAACTATGGCTACACCTTC. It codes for CASSMGRNYGYTF.

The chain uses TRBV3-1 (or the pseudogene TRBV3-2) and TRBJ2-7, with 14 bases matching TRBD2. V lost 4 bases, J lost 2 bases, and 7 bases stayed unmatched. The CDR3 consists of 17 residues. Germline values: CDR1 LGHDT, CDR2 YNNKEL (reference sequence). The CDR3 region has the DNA TGTGCCAGCAGCCGAGGACTAGCGGGGGGCACCCCCTACGAGCAGTACTTC. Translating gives CASSRGLAGGTPYEQYF.

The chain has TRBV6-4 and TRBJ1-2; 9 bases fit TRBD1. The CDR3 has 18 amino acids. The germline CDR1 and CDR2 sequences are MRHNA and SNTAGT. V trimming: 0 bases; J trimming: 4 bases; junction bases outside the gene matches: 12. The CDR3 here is CASSDSSLNRGHGYGYTF. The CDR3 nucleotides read TGTGCCAGCAGTGACTCGTCCCTTAACAGGGGGCACGGCTATGGCTACACCTTC.

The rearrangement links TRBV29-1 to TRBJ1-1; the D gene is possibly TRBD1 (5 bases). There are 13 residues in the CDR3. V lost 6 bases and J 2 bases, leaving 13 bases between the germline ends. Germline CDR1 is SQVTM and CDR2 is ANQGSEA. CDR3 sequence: CSVRAQGNTEAFF. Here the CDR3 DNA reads TGCAGCGTGAGGGCCCAGGGCAACACTGAAGCTTTCTTT.

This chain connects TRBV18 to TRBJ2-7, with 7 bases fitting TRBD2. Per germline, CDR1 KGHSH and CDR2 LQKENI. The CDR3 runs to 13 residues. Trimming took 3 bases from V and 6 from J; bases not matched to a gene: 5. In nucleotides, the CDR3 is TGTGCCAGCTCACCGGGGGGGACCTCCGAGCAGTACTTC. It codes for CASSPGGTSEQYF. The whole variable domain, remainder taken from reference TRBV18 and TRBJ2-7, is NAGVMQNPRHLVRRRGQEARLRCSPMKGHSHVYWYRQLPEEGLKFMVYLQKENIIDESGMPKERFSAEFPKEGPSILRIQQVVRGDSAAYFCASSPGGTSEQYFGPGTRLTVT.

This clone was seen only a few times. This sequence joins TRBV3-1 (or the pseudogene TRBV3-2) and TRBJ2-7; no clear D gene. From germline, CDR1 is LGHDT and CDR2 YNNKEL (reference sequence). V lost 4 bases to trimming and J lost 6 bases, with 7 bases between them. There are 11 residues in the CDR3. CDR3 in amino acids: CASSRVGEQYF. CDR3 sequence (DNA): TGTGCCAGCAGCCGGGTCGGCGAGCAGTACTTC.

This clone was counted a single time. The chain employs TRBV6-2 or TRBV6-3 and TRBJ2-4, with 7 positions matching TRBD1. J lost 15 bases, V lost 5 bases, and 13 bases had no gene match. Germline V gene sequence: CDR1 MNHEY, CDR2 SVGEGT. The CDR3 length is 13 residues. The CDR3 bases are TGTGCCAGCAGTGTCGGGACAGCACAATTCTTGTACTTC. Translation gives CASSVGTAQFLYF.

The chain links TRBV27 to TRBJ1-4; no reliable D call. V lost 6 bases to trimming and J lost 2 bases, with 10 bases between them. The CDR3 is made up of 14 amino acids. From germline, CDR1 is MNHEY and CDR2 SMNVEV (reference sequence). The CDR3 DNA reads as TGTGCCAGCAGAGGAGTTGCGACTAATGAAAAACTGTTTTTT. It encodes CASRGVATNEKLFF.

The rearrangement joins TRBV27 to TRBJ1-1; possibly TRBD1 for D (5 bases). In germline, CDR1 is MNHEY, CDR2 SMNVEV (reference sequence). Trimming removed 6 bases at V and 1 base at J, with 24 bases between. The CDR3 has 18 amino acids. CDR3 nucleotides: TGTGCCAGCAGCCCCTTCGCAGGGAGAGTCTTCGGGAACACTGAAGCTTTCTTT. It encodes CASSPFAGRVFGNTEAFF.

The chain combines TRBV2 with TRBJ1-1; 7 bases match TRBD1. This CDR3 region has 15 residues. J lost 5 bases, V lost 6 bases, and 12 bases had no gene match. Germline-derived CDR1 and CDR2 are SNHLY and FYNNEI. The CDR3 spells CASSEQGPGGTEAFF. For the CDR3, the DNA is TGTGCCAGCAGCGAACAGGGGCCCGGGGGAACTGAAGCTTTCTTT.

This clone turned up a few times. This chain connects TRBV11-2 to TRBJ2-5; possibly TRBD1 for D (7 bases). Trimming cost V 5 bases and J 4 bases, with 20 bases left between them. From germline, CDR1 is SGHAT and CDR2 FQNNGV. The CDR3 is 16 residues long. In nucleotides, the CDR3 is TGTGCCAGCAGCCCCGGCGGGACAGTTAGACGAGAGACCCAGTACTTC. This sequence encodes CASSPGGTVRRETQYF.

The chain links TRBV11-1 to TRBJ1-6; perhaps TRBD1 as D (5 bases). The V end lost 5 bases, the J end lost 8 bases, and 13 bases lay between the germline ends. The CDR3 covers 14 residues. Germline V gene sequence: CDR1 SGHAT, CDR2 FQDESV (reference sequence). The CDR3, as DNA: TGTGCCAGCAGCCTACGGGACCGATATTCACCCCTCCACTTT. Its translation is CASSLRDRYSPLHF.

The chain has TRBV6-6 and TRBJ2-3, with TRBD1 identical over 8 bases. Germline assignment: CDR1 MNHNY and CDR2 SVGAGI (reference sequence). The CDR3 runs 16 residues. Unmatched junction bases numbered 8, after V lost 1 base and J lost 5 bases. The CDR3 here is CASSYWGARGQDTQYF. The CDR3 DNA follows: TGTGCCAGCAGTTACTGGGGCGCCAGGGGGCAAGATACGCAGTATTTT.

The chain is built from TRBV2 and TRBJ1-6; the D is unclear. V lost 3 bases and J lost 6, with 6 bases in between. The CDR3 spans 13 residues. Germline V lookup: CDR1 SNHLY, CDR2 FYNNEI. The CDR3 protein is CASSDAPNSPLHF. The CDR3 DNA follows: TGTGCCAGCAGTGACGCCCCTAATTCACCCCTCCACTTT. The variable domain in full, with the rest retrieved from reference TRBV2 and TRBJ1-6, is EPEVTQTPSHQVTQMGQEVILRCVPISNHLYFYWYRQILGQKVEFLVSFYNNEISEKSEIFDDQFSVERPDGSNFTLKIRSTKLEDSAMYFCASSDAPNSPLHFGNGTRLTVT.

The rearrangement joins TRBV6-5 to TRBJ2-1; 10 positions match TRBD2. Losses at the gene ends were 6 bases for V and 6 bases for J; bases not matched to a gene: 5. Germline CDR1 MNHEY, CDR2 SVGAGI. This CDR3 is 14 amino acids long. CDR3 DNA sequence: TGTGCCAGCAGGGTAGCGGGGGGACTCAATGAGCAGTTCTTC. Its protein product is CASRVAGGLNEQFF.

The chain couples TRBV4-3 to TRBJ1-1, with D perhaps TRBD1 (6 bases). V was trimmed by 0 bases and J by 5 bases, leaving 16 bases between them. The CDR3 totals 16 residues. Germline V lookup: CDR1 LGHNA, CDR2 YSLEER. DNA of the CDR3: TGCGCCAGCAGCCAAGACCCACAGGGTGGCTTGACTGAAGCTTTCTTT. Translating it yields CASSQDPQGGLTEAFF.

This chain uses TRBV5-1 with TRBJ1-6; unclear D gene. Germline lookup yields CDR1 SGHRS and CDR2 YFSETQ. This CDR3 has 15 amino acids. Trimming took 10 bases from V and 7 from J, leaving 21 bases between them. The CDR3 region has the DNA TGCGCCTCCGCTGGGCAGGCCAGTCCGAATTCACCCCTCCACTTT. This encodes CASAGQASPNSPLHF.

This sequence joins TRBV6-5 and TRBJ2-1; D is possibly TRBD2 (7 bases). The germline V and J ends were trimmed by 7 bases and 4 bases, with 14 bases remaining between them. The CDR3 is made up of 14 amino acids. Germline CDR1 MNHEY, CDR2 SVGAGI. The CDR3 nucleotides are TGTGCCAGCACGGGGGGCCAGGGATACAATGAGCAGTTCTTC. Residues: CASTGGQGYNEQFF.

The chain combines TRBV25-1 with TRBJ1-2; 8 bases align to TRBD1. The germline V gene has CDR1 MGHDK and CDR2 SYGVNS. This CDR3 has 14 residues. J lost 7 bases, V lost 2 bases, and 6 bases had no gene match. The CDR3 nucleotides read TGTGCCAGCAGTGAAAGGACAGGGTACCGTGGCTACACCTTC. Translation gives CASSERTGYRGYTF.

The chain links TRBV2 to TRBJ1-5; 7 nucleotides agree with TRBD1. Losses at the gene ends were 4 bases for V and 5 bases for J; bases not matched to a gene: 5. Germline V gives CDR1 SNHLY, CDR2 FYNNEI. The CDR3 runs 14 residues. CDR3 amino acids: CASSGGRGDQPQHF. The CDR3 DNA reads TGTGCCAGCAGTGGGGGCAGGGGGGATCAGCCCCAGCATTTT.

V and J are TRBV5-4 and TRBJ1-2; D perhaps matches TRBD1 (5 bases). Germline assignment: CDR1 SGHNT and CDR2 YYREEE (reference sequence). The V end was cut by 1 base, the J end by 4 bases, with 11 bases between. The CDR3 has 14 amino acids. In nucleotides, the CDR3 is TGTGCCAGCAGCTTGCAGGGAAGTTCCTATGGCTACACCTTC. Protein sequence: CASSLQGSSYGYTF.

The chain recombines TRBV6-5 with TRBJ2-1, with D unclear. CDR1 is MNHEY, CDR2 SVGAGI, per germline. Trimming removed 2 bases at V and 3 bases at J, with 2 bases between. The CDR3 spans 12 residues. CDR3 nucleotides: TGTGCCAGCAGTTACGACTACAATGAGCAGTTCTTC. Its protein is CASSYDYNEQFF.

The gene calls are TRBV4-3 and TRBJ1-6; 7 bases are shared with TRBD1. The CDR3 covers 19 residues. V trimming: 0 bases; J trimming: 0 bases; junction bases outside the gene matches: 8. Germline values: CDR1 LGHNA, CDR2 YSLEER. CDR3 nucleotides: TGCGCCAGCAGCCAAGAACGACAGGGTCCCTACTCCTATAATTCACCCCTCCACTTT. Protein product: CASSQERQGPYSYNSPLHF.

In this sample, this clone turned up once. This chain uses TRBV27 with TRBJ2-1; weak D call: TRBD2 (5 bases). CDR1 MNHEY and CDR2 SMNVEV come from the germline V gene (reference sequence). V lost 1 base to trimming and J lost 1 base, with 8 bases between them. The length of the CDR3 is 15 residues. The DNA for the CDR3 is TGTGCCAGCAGTTTATTAGGCGGGTCCTACAATGAGCAGTTCTTC. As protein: CASSLLGGSYNEQFF.